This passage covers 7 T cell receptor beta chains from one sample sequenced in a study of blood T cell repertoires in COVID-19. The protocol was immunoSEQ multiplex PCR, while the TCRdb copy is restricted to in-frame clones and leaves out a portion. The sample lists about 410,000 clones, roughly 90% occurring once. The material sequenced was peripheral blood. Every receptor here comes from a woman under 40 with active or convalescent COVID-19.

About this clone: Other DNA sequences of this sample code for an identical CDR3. The CDR3 coding sequence is TGTGCCAGCAGCCAAGGACAGCTTAACACTGAAGCTTTCTTT. Protein: CASSQGQLNTEAFF. The chain recombines TRBV3-1 (or the pseudogene TRBV3-2) with TRBJ1-1; maybe TRBD1 (5 bases). V shed 1 base and J shed 2 bases, with 8 bases lying between them. CDR1 LGHDT and CDR2 YNNKEL come from the germline V gene (reference sequence). There are 14 residues in the CDR3.

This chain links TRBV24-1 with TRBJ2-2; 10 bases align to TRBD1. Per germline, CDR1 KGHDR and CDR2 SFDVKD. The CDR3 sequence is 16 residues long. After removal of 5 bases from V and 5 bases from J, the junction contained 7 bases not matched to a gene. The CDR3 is CATSGDRGPGTGELFF. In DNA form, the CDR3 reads TGTGCCACCAGTGGTGACAGGGGGCCAGGGACCGGGGAGCTGTTTTTT.

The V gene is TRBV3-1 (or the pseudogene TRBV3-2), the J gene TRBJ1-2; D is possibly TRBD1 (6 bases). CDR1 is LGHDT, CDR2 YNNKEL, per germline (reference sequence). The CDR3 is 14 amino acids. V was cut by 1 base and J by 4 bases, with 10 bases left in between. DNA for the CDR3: TGTGCCAGCAGCCAAGGGGCAGGGGTCTATGGCTACACCTTC. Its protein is CASSQGAGVYGYTF.

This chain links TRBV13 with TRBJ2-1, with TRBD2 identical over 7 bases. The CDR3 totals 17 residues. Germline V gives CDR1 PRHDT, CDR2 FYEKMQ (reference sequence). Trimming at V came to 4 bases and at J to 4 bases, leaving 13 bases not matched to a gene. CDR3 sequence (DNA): TGTGCCAGCAGCTCCTCCGACGGGCTAGCGGATTACAATGAGCAGTTCTTC. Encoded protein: CASSSSDGLADYNEQFF.

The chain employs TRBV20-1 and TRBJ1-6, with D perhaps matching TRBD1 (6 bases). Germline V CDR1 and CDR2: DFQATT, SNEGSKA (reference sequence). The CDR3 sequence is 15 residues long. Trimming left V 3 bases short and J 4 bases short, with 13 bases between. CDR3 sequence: CSASAGQGYNSPLHF. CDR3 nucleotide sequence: TGCAGTGCTAGTGCGGGGCAGGGGTATAATTCACCCCTCCACTTT.

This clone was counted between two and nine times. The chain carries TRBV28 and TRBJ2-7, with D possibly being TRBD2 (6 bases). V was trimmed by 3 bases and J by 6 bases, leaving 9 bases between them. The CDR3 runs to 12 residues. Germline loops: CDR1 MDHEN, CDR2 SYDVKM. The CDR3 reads CASSFLGGEQYF. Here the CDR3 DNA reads TGTGCCAGCAGTTTTCTCGGGGGCGAGCAGTACTTC.

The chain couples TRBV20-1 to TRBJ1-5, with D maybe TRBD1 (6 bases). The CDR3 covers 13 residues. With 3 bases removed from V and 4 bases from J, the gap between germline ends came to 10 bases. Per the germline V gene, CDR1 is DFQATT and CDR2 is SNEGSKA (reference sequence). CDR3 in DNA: TGCAGTGCTAGTGGCCAGGGGAATCAGCCCCAGCATTTT. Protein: CSASGQGNQPQHF.